This TCR beta chain was sequenced for a study of shared clonotypes between healthy human individuals. General observations from the study: The rarefaction results pointed to incomplete sorted-subset sequencing despite large depth.

CD4+ cells underwent separation, giving CD45RA+ naive and CD45RA-negative memory subsets. Germline CDR1 is SGHRS and CDR2 is YFSETQ. With 0 bases removed from V and 2 bases from J, the gap between germline ends came to 7 bases. The CDR3 extends over 14 amino acids. A deep-level run was used for the assay. Per the original methods: Owing to the provision of junction-only sequences devoid of quality scores by immunoSEQ, filtering differed. Method: immunoSEQ multiplex PCR; TCRdb's copy keeps in-frame clones and lacks some. Clonal size and the V and J genes are those of that table, whereas D and trimming came from the DNA. The data hold more than 2 million clones, with approximately 94% observed a single time. Concerning this clone itself: As yet, its antigen is unknown.

The TCR originated in a man between 18 and 29 years old in good health. The sequenced sample consisted of naive CD4+ T cells sorted from blood. The subset is: CD45RA+ positively selected. The chain is built from TRBV5-1 and TRBJ2-3; no firm D call. The CDR3 here is CASSLVADTDTQYF. CDR3 nucleotide sequence: TGCGCCAGCAGCTTGGTCGCAGACACAGATACGCAGTATTTT.